This T cell receptor (beta chain) was obtained from a study of T cell clones after liver transplantation. Study-level background: Tolerance: complete withdrawal held at least one year, liver enzymes staying within twice normal.

Measured with immunoSEQ multiplex PCR; TCRdb has only the in-frame clones, and not every one. The repertoire has around 7,500 clones, 70% of them found once; the top ten carry approximately 28%. Whole-study findings and limits: Compared with third party-reactive sequences, donor-reactive ones declined more, independent of withdrawal success. In two subjects, few donor cells limited the measurable donor-reactive repertoire.

V lost 5 bases and J 8 bases, leaving 9 bases between the germline ends. Looked up from germline, CDR1 is SNHLY and CDR2 is FYNNEI. This CDR3 contains 12 residues. The table lists this clone with a few counts. The target antigen is unknown. This receptor was taken from a human donor who received a liver transplant. The sample here was CD8+ T cells from blood, taken before liver transplant. V gene TRBV2 combines with J gene TRBJ2-2, with D unresolved. The CDR3 sequence: CASSFDGGELFF. The DNA for the CDR3 is TGTGCCAGCAGTTTTGACGGTGGGGAGCTGTTTTTT.